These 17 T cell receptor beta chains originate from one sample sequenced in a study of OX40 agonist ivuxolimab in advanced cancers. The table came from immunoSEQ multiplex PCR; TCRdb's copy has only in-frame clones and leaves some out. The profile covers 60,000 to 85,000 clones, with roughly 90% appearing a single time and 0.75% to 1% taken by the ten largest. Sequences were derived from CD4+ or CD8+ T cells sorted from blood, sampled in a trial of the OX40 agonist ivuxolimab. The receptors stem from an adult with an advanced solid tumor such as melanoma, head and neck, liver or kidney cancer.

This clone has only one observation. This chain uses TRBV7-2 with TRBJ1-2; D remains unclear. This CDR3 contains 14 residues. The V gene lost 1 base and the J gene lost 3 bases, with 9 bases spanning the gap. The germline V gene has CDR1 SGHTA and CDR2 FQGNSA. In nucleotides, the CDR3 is TGTGCCAGCAGCTTAGGCGGCACCTACTATGGCTACACCTTC. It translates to CASSLGGTYYGYTF.

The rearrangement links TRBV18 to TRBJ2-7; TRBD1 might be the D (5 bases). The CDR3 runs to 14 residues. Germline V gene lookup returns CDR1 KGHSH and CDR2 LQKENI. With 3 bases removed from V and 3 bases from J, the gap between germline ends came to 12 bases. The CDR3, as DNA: TGTGCCAGCTCACCTGCAGCAGGGATCTACGAGCAGTACTTC. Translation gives CASSPAAGIYEQYF.

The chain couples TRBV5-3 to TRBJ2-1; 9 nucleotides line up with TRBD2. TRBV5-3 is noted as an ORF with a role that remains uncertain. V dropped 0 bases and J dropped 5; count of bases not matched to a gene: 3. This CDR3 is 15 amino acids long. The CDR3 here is CARSLGLAGHNEQFF. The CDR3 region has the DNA TGTGCCAGAAGCTTGGGGCTAGCGGGGCACAATGAGCAGTTCTTC.

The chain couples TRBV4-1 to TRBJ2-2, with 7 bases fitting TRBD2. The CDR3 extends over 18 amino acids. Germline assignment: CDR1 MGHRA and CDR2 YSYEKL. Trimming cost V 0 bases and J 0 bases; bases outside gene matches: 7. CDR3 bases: TGCGCCAGCAGCCAAGATCCGGGGGGTAACGCGAACACCGGGGAGCTGTTTTTT. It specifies CASSQDPGGNANTGELFF.

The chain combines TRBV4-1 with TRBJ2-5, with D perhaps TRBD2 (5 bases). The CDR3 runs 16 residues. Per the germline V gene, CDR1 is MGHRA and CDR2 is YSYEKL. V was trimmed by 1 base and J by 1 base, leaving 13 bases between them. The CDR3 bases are TGCGCCAGCAGCCAAGTTGTCCTAGCAGGCCAAGAGACCCAGTACTTC. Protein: CASSQVVLAGQETQYF.

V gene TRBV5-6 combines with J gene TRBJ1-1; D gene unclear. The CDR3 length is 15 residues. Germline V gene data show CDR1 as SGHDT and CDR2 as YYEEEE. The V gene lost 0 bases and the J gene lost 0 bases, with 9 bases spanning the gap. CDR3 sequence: CASSLGRRVNTEAFF. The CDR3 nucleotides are TGTGCCAGCAGCTTGGGACGGAGGGTGAACACTGAAGCTTTCTTT.

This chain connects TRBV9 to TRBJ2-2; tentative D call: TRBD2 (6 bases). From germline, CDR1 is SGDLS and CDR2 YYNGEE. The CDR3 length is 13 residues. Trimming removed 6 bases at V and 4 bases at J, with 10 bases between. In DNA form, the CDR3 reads TGTGCCAGCAAGGCGGGAAGCACCGGGGAGCTGTTTTTT. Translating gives CASKAGSTGELFF.

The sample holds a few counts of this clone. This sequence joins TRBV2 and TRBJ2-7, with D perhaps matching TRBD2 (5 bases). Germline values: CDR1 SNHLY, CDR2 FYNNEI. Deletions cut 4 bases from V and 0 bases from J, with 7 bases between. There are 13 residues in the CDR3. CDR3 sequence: CASSGLASYEQYF. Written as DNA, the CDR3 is TGTGCCAGCAGTGGGCTAGCCTCCTACGAGCAGTACTTC.

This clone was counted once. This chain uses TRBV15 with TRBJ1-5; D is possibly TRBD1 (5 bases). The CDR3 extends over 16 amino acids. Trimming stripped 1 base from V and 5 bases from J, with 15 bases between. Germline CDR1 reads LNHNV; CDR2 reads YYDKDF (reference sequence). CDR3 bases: TGTGCCACCAGCAGAGGGAAAGGGGAAGGGGATCAGCCCCAGCATTTT. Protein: CATSRGKGEGDQPQHF.

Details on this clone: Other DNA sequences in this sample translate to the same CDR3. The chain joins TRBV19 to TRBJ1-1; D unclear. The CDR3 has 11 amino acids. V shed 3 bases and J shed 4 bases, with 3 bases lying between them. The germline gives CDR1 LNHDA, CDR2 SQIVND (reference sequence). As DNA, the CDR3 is TGTGCCAGTAGTATTCTCACTGAAGCTTTCTTT. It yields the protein CASSILTEAFF.

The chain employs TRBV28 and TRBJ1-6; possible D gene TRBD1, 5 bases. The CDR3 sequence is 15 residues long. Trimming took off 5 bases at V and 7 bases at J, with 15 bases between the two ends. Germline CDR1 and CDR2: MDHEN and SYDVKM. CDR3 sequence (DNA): TGTGCCAGCAGTCTCCTACAGGTTCTCAATTCACCCCTCCACTTT. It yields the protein CASSLLQVLNSPLHF.

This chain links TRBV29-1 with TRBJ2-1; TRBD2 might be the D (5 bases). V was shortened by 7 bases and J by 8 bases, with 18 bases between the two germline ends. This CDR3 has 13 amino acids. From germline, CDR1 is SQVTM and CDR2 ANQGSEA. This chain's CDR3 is CSEEGLSGDEQFF. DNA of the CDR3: TGCAGCGAAGAGGGCCTCTCGGGTGATGAGCAGTTCTTC.

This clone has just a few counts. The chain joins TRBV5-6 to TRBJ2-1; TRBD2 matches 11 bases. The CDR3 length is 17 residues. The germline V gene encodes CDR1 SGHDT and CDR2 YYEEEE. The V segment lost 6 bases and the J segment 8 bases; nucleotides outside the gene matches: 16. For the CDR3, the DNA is TGTGCCAGCACACTAGGGGTTAGCGGGAGGGCCGCTTATGAGCAGTTCTTC. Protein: CASTLGVSGRAAYEQFF.

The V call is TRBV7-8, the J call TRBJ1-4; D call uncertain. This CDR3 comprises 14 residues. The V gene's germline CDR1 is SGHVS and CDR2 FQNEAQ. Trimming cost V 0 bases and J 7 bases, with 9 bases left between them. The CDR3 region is CASSLAARSEKLFF. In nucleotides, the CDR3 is TGTGCCAGCAGCTTAGCTGCTCGGAGTGAAAAACTGTTTTTT.

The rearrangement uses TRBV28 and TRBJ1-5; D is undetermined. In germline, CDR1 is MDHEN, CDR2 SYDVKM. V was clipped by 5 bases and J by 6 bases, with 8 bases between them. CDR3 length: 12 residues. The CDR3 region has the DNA TGTGCCAGCAGTGCCTTATTTCAGCCCCAGCATTTT. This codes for CASSALFQPQHF.

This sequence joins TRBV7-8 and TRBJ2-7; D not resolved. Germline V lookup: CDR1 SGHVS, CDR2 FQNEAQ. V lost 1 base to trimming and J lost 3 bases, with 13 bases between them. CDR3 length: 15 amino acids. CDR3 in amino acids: CASSLVADLSYEQYF. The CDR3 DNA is TGTGCCAGCAGCTTAGTGGCTGACTTAAGCTACGAGCAGTACTTC. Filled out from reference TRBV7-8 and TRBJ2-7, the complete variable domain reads GAGVSQSPRYKVAKRGQDVALRCDPISGHVSLFWYQQALGQGPEFLTYFQNEAQLDKSGLPSDRFFAERPEGSVSTLKIQRTQQEDSAVYLCASSLVADLSYEQYFGPGTRLTVT.

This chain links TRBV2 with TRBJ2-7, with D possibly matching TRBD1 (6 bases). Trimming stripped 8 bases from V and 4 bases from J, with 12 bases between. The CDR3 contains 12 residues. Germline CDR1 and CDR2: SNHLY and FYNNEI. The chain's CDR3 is CASAQGWYEQYF. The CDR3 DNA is TGTGCCAGCGCGCAGGGGTGGTACGAGCAGTACTTC. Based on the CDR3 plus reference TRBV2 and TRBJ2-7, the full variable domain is EPEVTQTPSHQVTQMGQEVILRCVPISNHLYFYWYRQILGQKVEFLVSFYNNEISEKSEIFDDQFSVERPDGSNFTLKIRSTKLEDSAMYFCASAQGWYEQYFGPGTRLTVT.